The 29 T cell receptor beta chains below come from one sample, sequenced in a study of persistence of HIV-infected CD4 T cells. This was the immunoSEQ version 4 assay in survey mode. Only in-frame clones appear in the TCRdb table, and some are missing; sequencing was by immunoSEQ multiplex PCR. The sample has about 40,000 clones; around 82% are singletons. An overlapping HIV-1 Gag peptide pool stimulated these cells at about 0.91 ug/peptide/mL. CD40L-negative CD69-negative CD45RO-high memory CD4+ T cells were sorted as populations depleted of antigen-responding cells. These TCRs' antigens remain unknown. The sample in question was CD4+ T cells sorted from PBMCs after roughly 18-hour stimulation, obtained from a patient who received antiretroviral therapy. The receptors originated from an adult man with HIV who was CMV-seropositive.

V and J are TRBV5-4 and TRBJ2-6; the D gene is possibly TRBD2 (6 bases). Germline V gene lookup returns CDR1 SGHNT and CDR2 YYREEE (reference sequence). V was cut by 4 bases and J by 0 bases, with 11 bases left in between. The CDR3 is 16 residues long. CDR3 nucleotide sequence: TGTGCCAGCAGCCCACCGGGGGTCTCTGGGGCCAACGTCCTGACTTTC. It codes for CASSPPGVSGANVLTF.

V gene TRBV10-1 combines with J gene TRBJ1-2, with D possibly being TRBD1 (5 bases). This CDR3 comprises 12 residues. V was trimmed by 4 bases and J by 2 bases, leaving 5 bases between them. CDR1 and CDR2 from the germline V gene are WNHNN and SYGVQD (reference sequence). CDR3 sequence: CASSAGNYGYTF. The DNA for the CDR3 is TGCGCCAGCAGTGCAGGGAACTATGGCTACACCTTC.

A remark on this clone: Other nucleotide sequences in the sample specify the same CDR3. V usage is TRBV12-3 or TRBV12-4 and J usage is TRBJ2-2, with TRBD1 identical over 8 bases. V lost 6 bases and J lost 5; bases outside the gene matches: 2. This CDR3 is built from 13 residues. This CDR3 reads CASSRQGTGELFF. In DNA form, the CDR3 reads TGTGCCAGCAGCCGACAGGGGACCGGGGAGCTGTTTTTT.

This chain links TRBV6-1 with TRBJ2-5; unclear D gene. This CDR3 spans 10 amino acids. Trimming removed 3 bases at V and 6 bases at J, with 2 bases between. CDR1 is MNHNS, CDR2 SASEGT, per germline. CDR3 protein: CASSEKTQYF. In DNA, the CDR3 is TGTGCCAGCAGTGAGAAGACCCAGTACTTC.

The chain employs TRBV7-9 and TRBJ1-5; D possibly corresponds to TRBD1 (5 bases). The CDR3 is made up of 14 amino acids. V gave up 5 bases and J gave up 6 bases, with 14 bases separating them. Per the germline V gene, CDR1 is SEHNR and CDR2 is FQNEAQ (reference sequence). The CDR3 region is CASSRTGGTQPQHF. The CDR3, as DNA: TGTGCCAGCAGCCGCACGGGGGGTACTCAGCCCCAGCATTTT.

This clone was seen a handful of times. The chain joins TRBV5-5 to TRBJ2-3, with TRBD1 as a possible D gene (6 bases). The CDR3 loop spans 14 amino acids. V lost 2 bases and J lost 6, with 13 bases in between. CDR1 and CDR2 (germline): SGHKS, YYEKEE (reference sequence). CDR3 in amino acids: CASSFSRGEDTQYF. The CDR3 DNA reads TGTGCCAGCAGCTTCTCCAGGGGCGAGGATACGCAGTATTTT.

This clone was seen only a few times. In DNA form, the CDR3 reads TGCAGCGTTGAAGTACAATCGGGACAGGTGTACTTC. Amino acid sequence: CSVEVQSGQVYF. The chain has TRBV29-1 and TRBJ2-7; TRBD1 matches 8 bases. The germline V gene encodes CDR1 SQVTM and CDR2 ANQGSEA. The trim removed 1 base at V and 12 bases at J, leaving 8 bases unmatched. The CDR3 totals 12 residues.

The rearrangement uses TRBV5-1 and TRBJ1-1, with D unresolved. The CDR3 is 12 amino acids. Trimming took off 3 bases at V and 7 bases at J, with 10 bases between the two ends. Per the germline V gene, CDR1 is SGHRS and CDR2 is YFSETQ. As DNA, the CDR3 is TGCGCCAGCAGCTACGGGCAGAGTGAAGCTTTCTTT. Translated: CASSYGQSEAFF.

The chain uses TRBV7-8 and TRBJ1-1; D is unresolved. This CDR3 comprises 13 residues. Trimming removed 0 bases at V and 1 base at J, with 3 bases between. Per germline, CDR1 SGHVS and CDR2 FQNEAQ. Here the CDR3 DNA reads TGTGCCAGCAGCTTAGCTTGGAACACTGAAGCTTTCTTT. Its protein product is CASSLAWNTEAFF. Complete variable domain (other parts from reference TRBV7-8 and TRBJ1-1): GAGVSQSPRYKVAKRGQDVALRCDPISGHVSLFWYQQALGQGPEFLTYFQNEAQLDKSGLPSDRFFAERPEGSVSTLKIQRTQQEDSAVYLCASSLAWNTEAFFGQGTRLTVV.

V gene TRBV29-1 combines with J gene TRBJ1-5, with D possibly TRBD1 on 6 matching bases. Germline loops: CDR1 SQVTM, CDR2 ANQGSEA. Trimming took 7 bases from V and 7 from J, leaving 17 bases between them. The CDR3 covers 13 residues. Here the CDR3 reads CSADTGIGQPQHF. The CDR3 coding sequence is TGCAGCGCTGATACAGGGATTGGGCAGCCCCAGCATTTT.

This rearrangement joins TRBV4-1 to TRBJ2-7; 12 bases are a match to TRBD2. The CDR3 totals 16 residues. The ends lost 1 base at V and 3 bases at J; junction bases unmatched: 4. Per the germline V gene, CDR1 is MGHRA and CDR2 is YSYEKL. CDR3 sequence (DNA): TGCGCCAGCAGCCAAGGGGAACTAGCGGGGGGCTACGAGCAGTACTTC. It encodes CASSQGELAGGYEQYF.

This clone was picked up one time. This rearrangement joins TRBV19 to TRBJ1-1; no definite D call. Germline V gene lookup returns CDR1 LNHDA and CDR2 SQIVND (reference sequence). V was shortened by 7 bases and J by 1 base, with 10 bases between the two germline ends. This CDR3 has 13 residues. Here the CDR3 reads CASTGRWNTEAFF. CDR3 nucleotide sequence: TGTGCCAGTACTGGGCGGTGGAACACTGAAGCTTTCTTT.

The gene calls are TRBV2 and TRBJ1-1; TRBD1 agrees at 9 bases. CDR1 and CDR2 (germline): SNHLY, FYNNEI. The CDR3 is 14 amino acids. V was pared by 7 bases and J by 5 bases, with 8 bases of the junction left unmatched. The CDR3 DNA reads as TGTGCCAGCACTGCACAGGGGGCGCAGACTGAAGCTTTCTTT. Translated, it gives CASTAQGAQTEAFF. The variable domain in full, with the rest retrieved from reference TRBV2 and TRBJ1-1, is EPEVTQTPSHQVTQMGQEVILRCVPISNHLYFYWYRQILGQKVEFLVSFYNNEISEKSEIFDDQFSVERPDGSNFTLKIRSTKLEDSAMYFCASTAQGAQTEAFFGQGTRLTVV.

The V and J genes are TRBV9 and TRBJ2-1, with 13 bases aligning to TRBD2. The CDR3 covers 18 residues. Trimming cost V 0 bases and J 4 bases; bases outside gene matches: 7. Germline V lookup: CDR1 SGDLS, CDR2 YYNGEE. The CDR3 DNA reads TGTGCCAGCAGCGTAGCTACGGGGACTAGCGGGACATACAATGAGCAGTTCTTC. Protein sequence: CASSVATGTSGTYNEQFF.

This sequence joins TRBV6-6 and TRBJ1-2; 9 bases agree with TRBD1. CDR1 is MNHNY and CDR2 is SVGAGI in the germline V gene (reference sequence). With V trimmed by 1 base and J by 5 bases, 5 bases remained unmatched. This CDR3 is 15 amino acids long. The CDR3 nucleotides are TGTGCCAGCAGTTACTACGGACAGGGGAATTATGGCTACACCTTC. This sequence encodes CASSYYGQGNYGYTF.

The J gene is TRBJ2-1, the V gene TRBV7-3; TRBD2 matches at 8 bases. Germline-derived CDR1 and CDR2 are SGHTA and FQGTGA. The CDR3 has 16 amino acids. V trimming: 5 bases; J trimming: 0 bases; junction bases outside the gene matches: 6. The CDR3 reads CASSPSGGSSYNEQFF. The CDR3 DNA is TGTGCCAGCAGCCCTTCGGGGGGGAGCTCCTACAATGAGCAGTTCTTC.

This clone was detected only once. The chain is built from TRBV5-1 and TRBJ2-3, with 10 bases fitting TRBD2. Germline V gene sequence: CDR1 SGHRS, CDR2 YFSETQ. The CDR3 consists of 19 residues. Trimming cost V 6 bases and J 0 bases; bases outside gene matches: 16. CDR3 coding DNA: TGCGCCAGCACCTTTATCAGGACTAGCGGAGCTACTAGCACAGATACGCAGTATTTT. Translating it yields CASTFIRTSGATSTDTQYF.

The sample holds one count of this clone. The CDR3 loop is CSVELNRPRKGEQYF. CDR3 nucleotide sequence: TGCAGCGTTGAACTCAACCGGCCTCGGAAGGGAGAGCAGTACTTC. J is TRBJ2-7 and V is TRBV29-1, with D uncertain. The CDR3 has 15 residues. V lost 2 bases and J lost 7, with 21 bases in between. Germline V CDR1 and CDR2: SQVTM, ANQGSEA.

The chain combines TRBV15 with TRBJ1-4, with D possibly being TRBD1 (5 bases). The CDR3 has 14 amino acids. Trimming stripped 3 bases from V and 6 bases from J, with 11 bases between. Germline CDR1 and CDR2: LNHNV and YYDKDF (reference sequence). The CDR3 region is CATSRDTRYEKLFF. The CDR3, as DNA: TGTGCCACCAGCAGGGACACCCGGTATGAAAAACTGTTTTTT.

This clone was counted a few times. The V call is TRBV5-6, the J call TRBJ1-3, with D tentatively TRBD1 (5 bases). V was clipped by 1 base and J by 0 bases, with 8 bases between them. CDR1 and CDR2 from the germline V gene are SGHDT and YYEEEE. This CDR3 comprises 15 residues. The chain's CDR3 is CASSLRQISGNTIYF. CDR3 DNA sequence: TGTGCCAGCAGCTTGAGACAGATCTCTGGAAACACCATATATTTT. Full variable domain (missing parts from reference TRBV5-6 and TRBJ1-3): DAGVTQSPTHLIKTRGQQVTLRCSPKSGHDTVSWYQQALGQGPQFIFQYYEEEERQRGNFPDRFSGHQFPNYSSELNVNALLLGDSALYLCASSLRQISGNTIYFGEGSWLTVV.

The sample holds one count of this clone. The chain links TRBV5-6 to TRBJ1-6, with D possibly matching TRBD1 (5 bases). The germline CDR1 and CDR2 sequences are SGHDT and YYEEEE. The length of the CDR3 is 16 residues. V shed 4 bases and J shed 7 bases, with 18 bases lying between them. CDR3 sequence (DNA): TGTGCCAGCAGCGTCTGGACTCTTGGGGGAAATTCACCCCTCCACTTT. Its translation: CASSVWTLGGNSPLHF.

CDR3 protein: CASSPDAIGSRGYTF. The CDR3 region has the DNA TGTGCCAGCAGTCCGGACGCCATTGGTAGTAGGGGCTACACCTTC. This rearrangement joins TRBV28 to TRBJ1-2, with unresolved D. The CDR3 contains 15 residues. Trimming left V 5 bases short and J 8 bases short, with 21 bases between. Germline V gene sequence: CDR1 MDHEN, CDR2 SYDVKM.

The chain recombines TRBV5-1 with TRBJ2-7; D unclear. The CDR3 has 12 amino acids. Per germline, CDR1 SGHRS and CDR2 YFSETQ. Trimming pared 1 base from V and 4 bases from J, leaving 6 bases between. The CDR3 loop is CASSLSGYEQYF. CDR3 nucleotide sequence: TGCGCCAGCAGCTTGAGTGGTTACGAGCAGTACTTC.

The chain is built from TRBV6-5 and TRBJ2-7; D may correspond to TRBD1 or TRBD2 (5 bases each). Germline V CDR1 and CDR2: MNHEY, SVGAGI. The CDR3 extends over 13 amino acids. With 7 bases removed from V and 3 bases from J, the gap between germline ends came to 13 bases. CDR3 amino acids: CASIRGSRYEQYF. CDR3 sequence (DNA): TGTGCCAGCATTCGGGGCTCTCGCTACGAGCAGTACTTC.

The rearrangement links TRBV4-1 to TRBJ1-1; D may be TRBD1 (5 bases). Deletions cut 7 bases from V and 0 bases from J, with 9 bases between. CDR3 length: 13 amino acids. Per germline, CDR1 MGHRA and CDR2 YSYEKL. The CDR3 DNA is TGCGCCAGCACGGGGGAGATGAACACTGAAGCTTTCTTT. It yields the protein CASTGEMNTEAFF.

The V gene is TRBV6-1, the J gene TRBJ1-1, with D unclear. From germline, CDR1 is MNHNS and CDR2 SASEGT. Trimming removed 1 base from V and 1 base from J, with 7 bases in between. The CDR3 sequence is 14 residues long. CDR3 DNA: TGTGCCAGCAGTGAAGGGACCTCGAACACTGAAGCTTTCTTT. Residues: CASSEGTSNTEAFF.

The chain links TRBV7-9 to TRBJ1-3; a weak D match, TRBD1 (5 bases). The CDR3 length is 14 residues. CDR1 and CDR2 (germline): SEHNR, FQNEAQ (reference sequence). Trimming removed 3 bases from V and 4 bases from J, with 10 bases in between. The CDR3 spells CASSFRGAGNTIYF. CDR3 DNA sequence: TGTGCCAGCAGCTTCCGAGGGGCGGGAAACACCATATATTTT.

The chain carries TRBV14 and TRBJ1-2; unclear D gene. The V and J ends lost 1 base and 8 bases respectively, with 8 bases between them. The CDR3 is made up of 12 amino acids. Per the germline V gene, CDR1 is SGHDN and CDR2 is FVKESK. CDR3 protein: CASSQGPSGYTF. CDR3 nucleotides: TGTGCCAGCAGCCAAGGCCCGAGCGGCTACACCTTC.

The gene calls are TRBV7-6 and TRBJ2-1, with D tentatively TRBD1 (6 bases). Germline CDR1 SGHVS, CDR2 FNYEAQ. Trimming took 0 bases from V and 7 from J, leaving 22 bases between them. The CDR3 extends over 18 amino acids. The CDR3 region is CASSLAPSDSQRRNEQFF. The DNA for the CDR3 is TGTGCCAGCAGCTTAGCTCCCTCGGACAGCCAAAGGAGGAATGAGCAGTTCTTC. The full variable domain, rest sourced from reference TRBV7-6 and TRBJ2-1, is GAGVSQSPRYKVTKRGQDVALRCDPISGHVSLYWYRQALGQGPEFLTYFNYEAQQDKSGLPNDRFSAERPEGSISTLTIQRTEQRDSAMYRCASSLAPSDSQRRNEQFFGPGTRLTVL.